This TCR beta chain was documented in a study of cytomegalovirus exposure and HLA in healthy donors. Broader study findings: Confirmation in vitro established that a few CMV-associated chains were specific for CMV antigens. Altogether, 164 TCR beta chains were recorded as cytomegalovirus-associated. A later analysis associated 16,000 or so TCR beta sequences with HLA alleles at a 0.05 false discovery rate.

CDR3 length: 16 amino acids. V lost 2 bases to trimming and J lost 7 bases; unmatched junction nucleotides: 8. The germline V gene has CDR1 SGHRS and CDR2 YFSETQ. 13 Jbeta primers and 60 Vbeta primers were used for the PCR. TCRdb keeps only in-frame clones here, not all; method: immunoSEQ multiplex PCR. The table includes 85,000 to 100,000 clones, roughly 69% detected once. As concerns this clone: No antigen is known for it.

The chain employs TRBV5-1 and TRBJ2-1, with 11 bases identical to TRBD2. The receptor comes from a man in his fifties in good health and CMV-seronegative. Sequenced material: PBMCs. CDR3 coding DNA: TGCGCCAGCAGCTTAGGCACTAGCGGGAGTACAAATGAGCAGTTCTTC. Residues: CASSLGTSGSTNEQFF.